This T cell receptor (beta chain) was observed in a study of shared clonotypes between healthy human individuals. With respect to this clone: Other DNA sequences in the sample encode the same CDR3.

CDR3 size: 14 residues. V shed 3 bases, J shed 3 bases, and the junction held 3 bases outside the gene matches. The germline gives CDR1 KGHSH, CDR2 LQKENI. Evenly divided among several immunoSEQ plates was the genomic DNA of each subset. Ten immunoSEQ deep assay plates were used to sequence the DNA of unsorted PBMCs. The table came from immunoSEQ multiplex PCR; TCRdb's copy has only in-frame clones and leaves some out. In the table there are some 500,000 clones, around three quarters of which are singletons. This receptor was taken from a woman aged 40 to 50 in good health. Some clones in this sample may be carry-over from other donors' samples. The sequencing input was PBMCs. J is TRBJ2-5 and V is TRBV18, with 8 positions matching TRBD1. CDR3 in DNA: TGTGCCAGCTCACCCCTGACAGGGGAAGAGACCCAGTACTTC. It yields the protein CASSPLTGEETQYF.